The present entry profiles one T cell receptor beta chain with its context. Authors' processing steps: Amplified reference gene primers provided the basis for estimating nucleated cell counts. TCRdb's copy holds only in-frame clones and misses some; the assay was immunoSEQ multiplex PCR. Clonal size and the V and J genes are those of that table, whereas D and trimming came from the DNA. The sample lists about 58,000 clones, about 91% occurring once. The sample originates from a study of blood T cell repertoires in COVID-19. As for the study in general: Nucleic acid was either cDNA or gDNA, and it came from T cells, B-cell-depleted T cells, or PBMCs.

The V gene's germline CDR1 is SGHTA and CDR2 FQGTGA. V trimming: 5 bases; J trimming: 6 bases; junction bases outside the gene matches: 17. This CDR3 has 18 amino acids. This receptor was taken from a man aged 50 to 60 with active COVID-19. The chain uses TRBV7-3 and TRBJ2-1, with 9 bases matching TRBD2. Sequencing was performed on peripheral blood. CDR3 nucleotides: TGTGCCAGCAGCGCCTCCCCCCTCCTAGCGGGATTAGGCAATGAGCAGTTCTTC. It translates to CASSASPLLAGLGNEQFF.